The T cell receptor beta chain described here comes from a study of T cells in Graves' hyperthyroidism and ophthalmopathy. As for the study in general: Any treatment followed the collection of peripheral blood at initial diagnosis.

Germline trimming cut 6 bases from V and 3 bases from J; bases unmatched to any gene: 3. This CDR3 comprises 14 residues. Study-wide results and caveats: Stable hyperthyroidism and ophthalmopathy were separated using 13 V-J signatures. Researchers found most expanded thyroid clonotypes above 0.001 in blood as well.

Many counts were recorded for this clonotype. Its antigen is not identified. Blood dates from first hyperthyroidism diagnosis, before any ophthalmopathy symptoms. Amplified regions were TCR beta CDR3 sequences from RNA transcripts. The study used the HTBI primer set for a first-round RT-PCR of the TCR CDR3. TCRdb independently ran MiXCR on the multiplex PCR reads; one entry per CDR3 protein. This sample carries 650,000 to 850,000 distinct CDR3 sequences, around 20% of them seen once, and the ten largest clones take 16%. The gene calls are TRBV12-3 or TRBV12-4 and TRBJ2-2; 8 bases align to TRBD2. The material sequenced was blood. The receptor was isolated from a woman between 50 and 59 years old with Graves' hyperthyroidism that later progressed to Graves' ophthalmopathy. The CDR3 nucleotides are TGTGCCAGCAGGCGGGGGGCGGACACCGGGGAGCTGTTTTTT. Protein sequence: CASRRGADTGELFF.